This is a list of T cell receptor beta chains from one sample in a study of Tregs in tolerant kidney transplant recipients. Here immunoSEQ multiplex PCR was the method, and the copy in TCRdb shows in-frame clones only, minus some. The sample has about 56,000 clones; 65% to 85% are singletons. Specimen: CD4+ T cells from blood. Receptor source: a human donor in good health. Both conserved end residues are part of each CDR3. The order of the fields is V gene, clone size, D gene, J gene, CDR3 DNA, CDR3 protein. A D gene is named only where the DNA matches it firmly. Clone size is not always given. Where it is, it says once, few, many or a class for expanded clones.

V gene: TRBV30
clone size: .
D gene: TRBD1
J gene: TRBJ2-3
CDR3 DNA: TGTGCCTGGAGGACAGGGCGGACAGATACGCAGTATTTT
CDR3 protein: CAWRTGRTDTQYF

V gene: TRBV30
clone size: .
D gene: .
J gene: TRBJ2-7
CDR3 DNA: TGTGCCTGGAGCCACGGGATTCCCTACGAGCAGTACTTC
CDR3 protein: CAWSHGIPYEQYF

V gene: TRBV18
clone size: few
D gene: TRBD1
J gene: TRBJ1-2
CDR3 DNA: TGTGCCAGCTCACCGACCGAGGACAGGGGATCAATTCATGGCTACACCTTC
CDR3 protein: CASSPTEDRGSIHGYTF

V gene: TRBV5-1
clone size: once
D gene: .
J gene: TRBJ1-6
CDR3 DNA: TGCGCCAGCAGCTTGGAGGGTTTGAATAATTCACCCCTCCACTTT
CDR3 protein: CASSLEGLNNSPLHF

V gene: TRBV29-1
clone size: .
D gene: TRBD1
J gene: TRBJ1-2
CDR3 DNA: TGCAGCGTTGTTAGTCCCGGGACAGGGAAAGTTGGCTACACCTTC
CDR3 protein: CSVVSPGTGKVGYTF

V gene: TRBV6-5
clone size: once
D gene: .
J gene: TRBJ1-2
CDR3 DNA: TGTGCCAGCAAGGGCGGGGTATATGGCTACACCTTC
CDR3 protein: CASKGGVYGYTF

V gene: TRBV7-2
clone size: .
D gene: TRBD2
J gene: TRBJ2-3
CDR3 DNA: TGTGCCAGCAGTCGGATAGCGGGTCGCACAGATACGCAGTATTTT
CDR3 protein: CASSRIAGRTDTQYF

V gene: TRBV6-1
clone size: .
D gene: .
J gene: TRBJ2-6
CDR3 DNA: TGTGCCAGTAGTCTCCATAGCCTCCCGGCCAACGTCCTGACTTTC
CDR3 protein: CASSLHSLPANVLTF

V gene: TRBV4-3
clone size: .
D gene: .
J gene: TRBJ1-1
CDR3 DNA: TGCGCCAGCAGCCGATCAATCGGACTAGGAGCTTTCTTT
CDR3 protein: CASSRSIGLGAFF

V gene: TRBV4-1
clone size: .
D gene: .
J gene: TRBJ2-5
CDR3 DNA: TGCGCCAGCAGCCAAGAGTTAGGGGCAGCGTACCAAGAGACCCAGTACTTC
CDR3 protein: CASSQELGAAYQETQYF

V gene: TRBV30
clone size: .
D gene: .
J gene: TRBJ1-3
CDR3 DNA: TGTGCCTGGAGTGCGCCTGGGGGGCTTGCTGGAAACACCATATATTTT
CDR3 protein: CAWSAPGGLAGNTIYF

V gene: TRBV2
clone size: .
D gene: .
J gene: TRBJ2-2
CDR3 DNA: TGTGCCAGCAGTGACGAGGCCTCCGCGAACACCGGGGAGCTGTTTTTT
CDR3 protein: CASSDEASANTGELFF

V gene: TRBV19
clone size: .
D gene: .
J gene: TRBJ1-1
CDR3 DNA: TGTGCCAGTAGTAGTTTGGGGGCCACTGAAGCTTTCTTT
CDR3 protein: CASSSLGATEAFF

V gene: TRBV9
clone size: once
D gene: .
J gene: TRBJ2-7
CDR3 DNA: TGTGCCAGCAGCGTAGGCGCGGGGAGCCGAACCTACGAGCAGTACTTC
CDR3 protein: CASSVGAGSRTYEQYF

V gene: TRBV18
clone size: .
D gene: TRBD2
J gene: TRBJ2-7
CDR3 DNA: TGTGCCAGCTCACCAAGCGGGGGGGACTACGAGCAGTACTTC
CDR3 protein: CASSPSGGDYEQYF

V gene: TRBV11-2
clone size: .
D gene: .
J gene: TRBJ2-2
CDR3 DNA: TGTGCCAGCAGCTTAGATCCCAGCAACACCGGGGAGCTGTTTTTT
CDR3 protein: CASSLDPSNTGELFF

V gene: TRBV4-2
clone size: .
D gene: .
J gene: TRBJ2-1
CDR3 DNA: TGTGCCAGCAGCCAAGATCGTAGCGGACCCTACAATGAGCAGTTCTTC
CDR3 protein: CASSQDRSGPYNEQFF

V gene: TRBV5-1
clone size: .
D gene: TRBD1
J gene: TRBJ1-1
CDR3 DNA: TGCGCCAGCAGCCTTCGGACAGGGAACACTGAAGCTTTCTTT
CDR3 protein: CASSLRTGNTEAFF

V gene: TRBV21-1
clone size: .
D gene: .
J gene: TRBJ2-3
CDR3 DNA: TGTGCCAGCAGCCGGTTTCAGGGGGCGAACACAGATACGCAGTATTTT
CDR3 protein: CASSRFQGANTDTQYF

V gene: TRBV7-3
clone size: .
D gene: .
J gene: TRBJ2-3
CDR3 DNA: TGTGCCAGCAGCTCGACTGTCCCAGATACGCAGTATTTT
CDR3 protein: CASSSTVPDTQYF

V gene: TRBV6-1
clone size: .
D gene: .
J gene: TRBJ1-3
CDR3 DNA: TGTGCCAGCAGTGCGAATTTTGACCATCCGAACACCATATATTTT
CDR3 protein: CASSANFDHPNTIYF

V gene: TRBV4-1
clone size: .
D gene: TRBD1
J gene: TRBJ1-3
CDR3 DNA: TGCGCCAGCAGCCAAGTTGAGGGGGCGACTGGAAACACCATATATTTT
CDR3 protein: CASSQVEGATGNTIYF

V gene: TRBV4-1
clone size: .
D gene: TRBD1
J gene: TRBJ1-5
CDR3 DNA: TGCGCCAGCAGCCACACCTTCACCGGGACAGGGGGCTATCAGCCCCAGCATTTT
CDR3 protein: CASSHTFTGTGGYQPQHF

V gene: TRBV14
clone size: .
D gene: .
J gene: TRBJ1-6
CDR3 DNA: TGTGCCAGCAGCCGGGGGCGTAGGAATTCACCCCTCCACTTT
CDR3 protein: CASSRGRRNSPLHF

V gene: TRBV6-6
clone size: .
D gene: .
J gene: TRBJ1-3
CDR3 DNA: TGTGCCAGCAGGGTCACAGGGGGAAACACCATATATTTT
CDR3 protein: CASRVTGGNTIYF

V gene: TRBV7-2
clone size: .
D gene: .
J gene: TRBJ1-4
CDR3 DNA: TGTGCCAGCAGTTCCCCCCTCGTTGAGGAAAAACTGTTTTTT
CDR3 protein: CASSSPLVEEKLFF

V gene: TRBV11-3
clone size: .
D gene: .
J gene: TRBJ2-5
CDR3 DNA: TGTGCCAGCAGCTTCGAAGGGGGGGAGGCGGAGACCCAGTACTTC
CDR3 protein: CASSFEGGEAETQYF

V gene: TRBV11-2
clone size: once
D gene: TRBD2
J gene: TRBJ2-1
CDR3 DNA: TGTGCCAGCAGCCCCGAAGCGGGGGGGAAGTTAAATGAGCAGTTCTTC
CDR3 protein: CASSPEAGGKLNEQFF

V gene: TRBV30
clone size: .
D gene: TRBD2
J gene: TRBJ2-7
CDR3 DNA: TGTGCCTCACAAGCGGGGAACTACGAGCAGTACTTC
CDR3 protein: CASQAGNYEQYF

V gene: TRBV14
clone size: medium-sized
D gene: .
J gene: TRBJ1-2
CDR3 DNA: TGTGCCAGCAGGCACCGGGACGGACCTAACTACGATGGCTACACCTTC
CDR3 protein: CASRHRDGPNYDGYTF

V gene: TRBV30
clone size: .
D gene: .
J gene: TRBJ1-5
CDR3 DNA: TGTGCCTGGAGCGTCTTCCACCCCGGGGAGGGGGTCGAGCCCCAGCATTTT
CDR3 protein: CAWSVFHPGEGVEPQHF

V gene: TRBV6-5
clone size: .
D gene: TRBD2
J gene: TRBJ2-2
CDR3 DNA: TGTGCCAGCGGGAGGGAGAACACCGGGGAGCTGTTTTTT
CDR3 protein: CASGRENTGELFF

V gene: TRBV4-3
clone size: once
D gene: .
J gene: TRBJ2-1
CDR3 DNA: TGCGCCAGCAGCCAAGACCGGGGTTTCTGGGGAGAACACAATGAGCAGTTCTTC
CDR3 protein: CASSQDRGFWGEHNEQFF

V gene: TRBV11-3
clone size: .
D gene: .
J gene: TRBJ2-7
CDR3 DNA: TGTGCCAGCAGCTTAAGCCCAGGGTTAGGTAACTACGAGCAGTACTTC
CDR3 protein: CASSLSPGLGNYEQYF

V gene: TRBV5-1
clone size: .
D gene: .
J gene: TRBJ2-7
CDR3 DNA: TGCGCCAGCAGCCCTATGGGGAGCGGGCAGACATACGAGCAGTACTTC
CDR3 protein: CASSPMGSGQTYEQYF

V gene: TRBV7-8
clone size: .
D gene: TRBD1
J gene: TRBJ2-5
CDR3 DNA: TGTGCCAGCAGCTTCCGCTGGTCCCGGACAGGGGGCCGCGGGTCCCAGTACTTC
CDR3 protein: CASSFRWSRTGGRGSQYF

V gene: TRBV10-3
clone size: once
D gene: TRBD2
J gene: TRBJ2-5
CDR3 DNA: TGTGCCATCAGTGGGGGCGGGAGCGGTGCGGAGACCCAGTACTTC
CDR3 protein: CAISGGGSGAETQYF

V gene: TRBV11-3
clone size: .
D gene: .
J gene: TRBJ2-3
CDR3 DNA: TGTGCCAGTAGCTTAGTTGAACTAGCTCCAGATACGCAGTATTTT
CDR3 protein: CASSLVELAPDTQYF

V gene: TRBV7-2
clone size: .
D gene: .
J gene: TRBJ1-6
CDR3 DNA: TGTGCCAGCAGCTTAAGAGGATCACCCCTCCACTTT
CDR3 protein: CASSLRGSPLHF

V gene: TRBV30
clone size: once
D gene: .
J gene: TRBJ1-6
CDR3 DNA: TGTGCCTGGAGTTTGCAGGGGTCTCTTTCACCCCTCCACTTT
CDR3 protein: CAWSLQGSLSPLHF

V gene: TRBV23-1
clone size: .
D gene: TRBD1
J gene: TRBJ1-5
CDR3 DNA: TGCGCCAGCAGCTTCCCTCTGGGCGGGACAGGGCACCGATATAGCAATCAGCCCCAGCATTTT
CDR3 protein: CASSFPLGGTGHRYSNQPQHF

V gene: TRBV7-2
clone size: .
D gene: .
J gene: TRBJ2-3
CDR3 DNA: TGTGCCAGCAGCTTAGTTCCACCGGCCAATACGCAGTATTTT
CDR3 protein: CASSLVPPANTQYF

V gene: TRBV19
clone size: .
D gene: .
J gene: TRBJ1-1
CDR3 DNA: TGTGCCAGTAGTATGATGGAGAACACTGAAGCTTTCTTT
CDR3 protein: CASSMMENTEAFF

V gene: TRBV10-3
clone size: .
D gene: .
J gene: TRBJ1-1
CDR3 DNA: TGTGCCATCATTCGAGGGGCTGAAGCTTTCTTT
CDR3 protein: CAIIRGAEAFF

V gene: TRBV30
clone size: .
D gene: TRBD2
J gene: TRBJ2-5
CDR3 DNA: TGTGCCTGGAGGCTAGCGGGTAATAAGACCCAGTACTTC
CDR3 protein: CAWRLAGNKTQYF

V gene: TRBV27
clone size: .
D gene: .
J gene: TRBJ2-6
CDR3 DNA: TGTGCCAGCAGTTTAGATGTTGCTGGGGCCAACGTCCTGACTTTC
CDR3 protein: CASSLDVAGANVLTF

V gene: TRBV30
clone size: once
D gene: .
J gene: TRBJ1-5
CDR3 DNA: TGTGCCTGGAGTAAGGGGAGACTAGCGTACGATAGCAATCAGCCCCAGCATTTT
CDR3 protein: CAWSKGRLAYDSNQPQHF

V gene: TRBV6-1
clone size: .
D gene: .
J gene: TRBJ2-1
CDR3 DNA: TGTGCCAGTATAGAGTGGGGGACACAAACCAATGAGCAGTTCTTC
CDR3 protein: CASIEWGTQTNEQFF

V gene: TRBV6-6
clone size: few
D gene: TRBD1
J gene: TRBJ1-5
CDR3 DNA: TGTGCCAGCAAGAACAACAGGGGGCCTGATCAGCCCCAGCATTTT
CDR3 protein: CASKNNRGPDQPQHF

V gene: TRBV2
clone size: .
D gene: .
J gene: TRBJ1-1
CDR3 DNA: TGTGCCAGCAGCCTAAGGACAGTGAACACTGAAGCTTTCTTT
CDR3 protein: CASSLRTVNTEAFF

V gene: TRBV30
clone size: .
D gene: .
J gene: TRBJ2-5
CDR3 DNA: TGTGCCTGGGCTATAGGGACGCAACGTGGGACCCAGTACTTC
CDR3 protein: CAWAIGTQRGTQYF

V gene: TRBV4-3
clone size: .
D gene: .
J gene: TRBJ2-1
CDR3 DNA: TGCGCCAGCAGCCACCAAATAGACGATGAGCAGTTCTTC
CDR3 protein: CASSHQIDDEQFF

V gene: TRBV4-3
clone size: .
D gene: .
J gene: TRBJ2-4
CDR3 DNA: TGCGCCAGCAGCCAACATCACACCCAGGTGGGGGCAGCCAAAAACATTCAGTACTTC
CDR3 protein: CASSQHHTQVGAAKNIQYF

V gene: TRBV29-1
clone size: once
D gene: .
J gene: TRBJ2-7
CDR3 DNA: TGCAGCGTTGAGGGGGGACAGAGAAACGAGCAGTACTTC
CDR3 protein: CSVEGGQRNEQYF

V gene: TRBV19
clone size: .
D gene: .
J gene: TRBJ2-4
CDR3 DNA: TGTGCCAGTAGTATAACACCAGCAAACATTCAGTACTTC
CDR3 protein: CASSITPANIQYF

V gene: TRBV29-1
clone size: .
D gene: .
J gene: TRBJ2-2
CDR3 DNA: TGCAGCGCCTCAGGACAGCTCACCGGGGAGCTGTTTTTT
CDR3 protein: CSASGQLTGELFF

V gene: TRBV5-6
clone size: .
D gene: .
J gene: TRBJ2-6
CDR3 DNA: TGTGCCAGCAGCAGCCGGGCTGGGGCCAACGTCCTGACTTTC
CDR3 protein: CASSSRAGANVLTF

V gene: TRBV5-1
clone size: once
D gene: .
J gene: TRBJ1-3
CDR3 DNA: TGCGCCAGCAGCTTTCAGGGAATGGTTGGAAACACCATATATTTT
CDR3 protein: CASSFQGMVGNTIYF

V gene: TRBV5-1
clone size: .
D gene: TRBD1
J gene: TRBJ1-6
CDR3 DNA: TGCGCCAGCAGCTTGGATGACAGGGTGAAATCACCCCTCCACTTT
CDR3 protein: CASSLDDRVKSPLHF